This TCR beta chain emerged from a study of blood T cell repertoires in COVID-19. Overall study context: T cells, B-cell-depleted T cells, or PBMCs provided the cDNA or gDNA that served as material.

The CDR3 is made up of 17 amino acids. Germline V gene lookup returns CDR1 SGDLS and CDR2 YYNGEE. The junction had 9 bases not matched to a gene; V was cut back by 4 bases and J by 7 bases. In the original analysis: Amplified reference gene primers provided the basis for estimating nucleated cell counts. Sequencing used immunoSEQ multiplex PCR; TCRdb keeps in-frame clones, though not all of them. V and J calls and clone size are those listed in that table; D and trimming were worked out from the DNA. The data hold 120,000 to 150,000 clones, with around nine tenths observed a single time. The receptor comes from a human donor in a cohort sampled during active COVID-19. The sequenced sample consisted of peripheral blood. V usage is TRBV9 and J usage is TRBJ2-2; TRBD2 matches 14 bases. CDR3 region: CASSPGLAGGRGGELFF. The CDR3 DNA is TGTGCCAGCAGCCCCGGACTAGCGGGGGGAAGGGGCGGGGAGCTGTTTTTT.